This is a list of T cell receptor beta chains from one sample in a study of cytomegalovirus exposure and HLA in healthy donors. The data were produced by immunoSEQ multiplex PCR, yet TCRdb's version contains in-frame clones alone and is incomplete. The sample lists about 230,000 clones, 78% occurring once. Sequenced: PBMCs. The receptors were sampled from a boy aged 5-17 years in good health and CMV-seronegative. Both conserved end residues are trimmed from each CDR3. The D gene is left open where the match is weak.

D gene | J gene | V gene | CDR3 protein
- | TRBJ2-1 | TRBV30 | AWTYGSYNEQF
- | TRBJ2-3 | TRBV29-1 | SVARQTGTDTQY
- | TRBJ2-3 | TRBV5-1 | ASRPSESTDTQY
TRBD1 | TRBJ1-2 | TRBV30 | AWSRGTVYGYT
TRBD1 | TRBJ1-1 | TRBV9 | ASSVGTGNTEAF
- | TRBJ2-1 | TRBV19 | ASSAGYNEQF
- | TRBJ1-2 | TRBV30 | AWTPTANYGYT
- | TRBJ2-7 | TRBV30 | AWSRESSYEQY
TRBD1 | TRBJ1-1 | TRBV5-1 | ASSTGTGTEAF
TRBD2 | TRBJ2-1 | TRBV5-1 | ASSLEAGLAMSNEQF
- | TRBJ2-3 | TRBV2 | ASSVIDTQY
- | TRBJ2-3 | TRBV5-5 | ASSPGDGGYTDTQY
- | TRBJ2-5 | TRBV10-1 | ASSESTGRETQY
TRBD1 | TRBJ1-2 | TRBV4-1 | ASSEIGTDACGYT
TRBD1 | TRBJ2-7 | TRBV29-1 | SVGAGTAREQY
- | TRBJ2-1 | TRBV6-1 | ASSARVSEQF
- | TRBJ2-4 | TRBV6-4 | ASSDSEGEARAAKNIQY
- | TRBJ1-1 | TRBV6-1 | ASSGQENTEAF
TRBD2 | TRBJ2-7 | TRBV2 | ASTLGGRVYEQY
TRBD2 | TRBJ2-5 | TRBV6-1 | ASSEGLAGTQY
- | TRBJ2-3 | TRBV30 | AWSVSGLGTDTQY
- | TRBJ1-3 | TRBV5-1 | ASSSGSAKLGNTIY
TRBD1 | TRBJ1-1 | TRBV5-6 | ASSLGLRRTGRGDTEAF
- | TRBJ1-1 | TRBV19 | ASSTSRGTEAF
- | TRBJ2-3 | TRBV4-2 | ASSLPGQGRTDTQY
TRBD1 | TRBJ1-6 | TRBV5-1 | ASSLRQGDSPLH
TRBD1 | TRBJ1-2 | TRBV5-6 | ASSSEQGMPGYGYT
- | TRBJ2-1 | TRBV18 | ASSSGLESYNEQF
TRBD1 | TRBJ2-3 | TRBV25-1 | ASRKGTGSDTQY
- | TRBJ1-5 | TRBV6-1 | ASRTLRRGNQPQH
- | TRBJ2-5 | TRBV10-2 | ASSGKAIQETQY
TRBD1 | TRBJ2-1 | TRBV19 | ASSSLWDRVFNEQF
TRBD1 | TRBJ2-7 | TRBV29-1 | SVRPTTGGYGEQY
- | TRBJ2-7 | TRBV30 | AWEIGSYEQY
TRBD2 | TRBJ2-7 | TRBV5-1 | ASSMSGTSGGEQY
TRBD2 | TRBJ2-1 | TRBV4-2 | ASSQDGSSGSHEQF
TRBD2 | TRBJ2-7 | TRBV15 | ATSSGLAGYEQY
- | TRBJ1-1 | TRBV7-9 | ASSLRENTEAF
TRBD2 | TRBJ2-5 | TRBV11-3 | ASSLWTSGGVETQY
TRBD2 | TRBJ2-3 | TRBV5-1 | ASSQGLAGAIDTQY
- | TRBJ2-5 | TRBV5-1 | ASSGHINQETQY
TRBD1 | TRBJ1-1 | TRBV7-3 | ASSPDRGDTEAF
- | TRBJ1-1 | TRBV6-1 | ASSELPDTNTEAF
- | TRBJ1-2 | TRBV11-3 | ASTTGGFSPDGYT
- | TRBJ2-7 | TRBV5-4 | ASSWTTGTIYEQY
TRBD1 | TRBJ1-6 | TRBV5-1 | ASSLRTGVVGSPLH
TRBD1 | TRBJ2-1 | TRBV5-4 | ASSLGTGARGEQF
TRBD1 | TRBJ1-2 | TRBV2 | ASSEDRGNGYT
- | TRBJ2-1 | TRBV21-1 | ASSSHWSGLALNEQF
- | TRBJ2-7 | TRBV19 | ASSIDLETGAYEQY
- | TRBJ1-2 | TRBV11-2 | ASSWGDGNYGYT